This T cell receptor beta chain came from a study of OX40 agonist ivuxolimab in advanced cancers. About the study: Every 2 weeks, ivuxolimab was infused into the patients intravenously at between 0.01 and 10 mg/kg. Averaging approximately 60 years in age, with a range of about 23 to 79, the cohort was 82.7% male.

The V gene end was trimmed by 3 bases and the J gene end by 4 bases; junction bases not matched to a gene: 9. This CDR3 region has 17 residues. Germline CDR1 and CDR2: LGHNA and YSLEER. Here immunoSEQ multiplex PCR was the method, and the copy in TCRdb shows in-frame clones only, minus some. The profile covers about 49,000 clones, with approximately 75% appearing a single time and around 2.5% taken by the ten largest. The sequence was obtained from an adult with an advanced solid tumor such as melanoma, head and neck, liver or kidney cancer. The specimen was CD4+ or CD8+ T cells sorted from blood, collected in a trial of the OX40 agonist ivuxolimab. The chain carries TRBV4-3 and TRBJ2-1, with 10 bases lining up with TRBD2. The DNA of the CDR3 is TGCGCCAGCAGCCAGGAACTAGCGGGGATCAGATACAATGAGCAGTTCTTC. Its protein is CASSQELAGIRYNEQFF.